The sequence of this T cell receptor (beta chain) was determined in a study of T cell responses to AZD1222 COVID-19 vaccine. Method: immunoSEQ multiplex PCR; TCRdb's copy keeps in-frame clones and lacks some. This table has around 100,000 clones, more than 75% appearing once. The ends were cut back, 2 bases at V and 1 base at J, with 8 bases in the middle. Germline V CDR1 and CDR2: MDHEN, SYDVKM. This CDR3 comprises 14 residues. This clone was seen only a few times. The rearrangement links TRBV28 to TRBJ1-1, with D tentatively TRBD1 (5 bases). Sequenced material: peripheral blood, taken on day 0 of MenACWY control vaccination. The sequence came from an adult in good health. The CDR3 reads CASSLTGANTEAFF. The CDR3 DNA reads as TGTGCCAGCAGTTTAACTGGGGCGAACACTGAAGCTTTCTTT.